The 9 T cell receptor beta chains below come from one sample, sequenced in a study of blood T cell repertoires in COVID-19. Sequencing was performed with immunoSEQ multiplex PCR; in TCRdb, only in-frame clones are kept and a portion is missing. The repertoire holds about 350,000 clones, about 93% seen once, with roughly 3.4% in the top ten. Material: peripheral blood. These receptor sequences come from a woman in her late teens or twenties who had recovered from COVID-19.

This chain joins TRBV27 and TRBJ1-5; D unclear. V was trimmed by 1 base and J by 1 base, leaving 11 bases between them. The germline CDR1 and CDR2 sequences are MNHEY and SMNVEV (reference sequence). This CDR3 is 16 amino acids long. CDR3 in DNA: TGTGCCAGCAGTTTATTGGGAGGGTCAAGCAATCAGCCCCAGCATTTT. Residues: CASSLLGGSSNQPQHF.

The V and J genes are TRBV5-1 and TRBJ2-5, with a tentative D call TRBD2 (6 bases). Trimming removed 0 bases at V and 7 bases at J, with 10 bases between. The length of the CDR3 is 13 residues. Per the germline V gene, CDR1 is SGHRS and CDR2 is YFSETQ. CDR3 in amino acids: CASSLAVGGTQYF. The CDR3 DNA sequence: TGCGCCAGCAGCTTGGCCGTCGGGGGGACCCAGTACTTC.

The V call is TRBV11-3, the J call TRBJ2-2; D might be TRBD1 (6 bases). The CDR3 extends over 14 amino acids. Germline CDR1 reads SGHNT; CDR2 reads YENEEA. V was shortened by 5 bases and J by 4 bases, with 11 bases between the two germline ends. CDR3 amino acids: CASSAGTITGELFF. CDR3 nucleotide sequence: TGTGCCAGCAGCGCCGGGACAATCACCGGGGAGCTGTTTTTT.

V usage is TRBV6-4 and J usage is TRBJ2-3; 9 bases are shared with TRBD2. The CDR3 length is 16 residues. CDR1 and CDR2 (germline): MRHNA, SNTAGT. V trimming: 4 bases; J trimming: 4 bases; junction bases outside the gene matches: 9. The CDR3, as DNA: TGTGCCAGCAGTGCCTTGGTGGCGGGAGGGCCAGATACGCAGTATTTT. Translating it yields CASSALVAGGPDTQYF.

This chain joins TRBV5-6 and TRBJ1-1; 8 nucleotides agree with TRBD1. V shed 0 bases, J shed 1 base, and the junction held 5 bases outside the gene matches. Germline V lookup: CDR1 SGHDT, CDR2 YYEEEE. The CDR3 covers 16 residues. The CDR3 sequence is CASSLDRGSPNTEAFF. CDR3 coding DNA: TGTGCCAGCAGCTTGGACAGGGGGTCGCCGAACACTGAAGCTTTCTTT.

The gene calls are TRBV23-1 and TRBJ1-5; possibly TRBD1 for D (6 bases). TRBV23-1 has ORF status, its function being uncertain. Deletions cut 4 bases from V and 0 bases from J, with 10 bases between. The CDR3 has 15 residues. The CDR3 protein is CASSRYRDSNQPQHF. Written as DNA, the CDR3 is TGCGCCAGCAGTCGTTACAGGGATAGCAATCAGCCCCAGCATTTT.

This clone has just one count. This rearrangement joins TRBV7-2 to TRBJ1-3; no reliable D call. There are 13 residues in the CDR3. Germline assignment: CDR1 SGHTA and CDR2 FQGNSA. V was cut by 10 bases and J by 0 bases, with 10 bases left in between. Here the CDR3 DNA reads TGTGCCACCCGACTGAACTCTGGAAACACCATATATTTT. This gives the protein CATRLNSGNTIYF. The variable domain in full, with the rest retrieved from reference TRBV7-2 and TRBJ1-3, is GAGVSQSPSNKVTEKGKDVELRCDPISGHTALYWYRQSLGQGLEFLIYFQGNSAPDKSGLPSDRFSAERTGGSVSTLTIQRTQQEDSAVYLCATRLNSGNTIYFGEGSWLTVV.

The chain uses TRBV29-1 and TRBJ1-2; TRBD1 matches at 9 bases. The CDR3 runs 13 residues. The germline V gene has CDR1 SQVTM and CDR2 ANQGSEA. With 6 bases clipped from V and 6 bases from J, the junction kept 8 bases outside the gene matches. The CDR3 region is CSVGTGRGNGYTF. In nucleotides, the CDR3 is TGCAGCGTAGGGACAGGGAGAGGCAATGGCTACACCTTC.

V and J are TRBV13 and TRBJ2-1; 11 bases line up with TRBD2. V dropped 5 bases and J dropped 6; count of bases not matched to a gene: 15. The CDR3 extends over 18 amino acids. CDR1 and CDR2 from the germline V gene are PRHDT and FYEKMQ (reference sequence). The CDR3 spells CASSLGLAGGRGVNEQFF. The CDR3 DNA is TGTGCCAGCAGCCTCGGGTTAGCGGGAGGGCGGGGGGTCAATGAGCAGTTCTTC.